One sample yielded the 18 T cell receptor beta chains listed below, sequenced in a study of T-cell reconstitution after alpha-beta-depleted transplantation in children. The TCRbeta library was prepared with unique molecular identifiers. A single record per CDR3 protein comes from TCRdb applying MiXCR to the PCR reads. This sample yields 190,000 or so distinct CDR3 sequences, of which roughly 6.8% are seen a single time; around 3.1% belongs to the top ten. Source: PBMCs from the stem cell graft donor, taken from the stem cell graft. Source of these receptors: a human donor who donated a stem cell graft to a child with Wiskott-Aldrich syndrome.

The chain recombines TRBV12-3 or TRBV12-4 with TRBJ2-1; 8 bases align to TRBD2. The CDR3 totals 17 residues. V lost 2 bases, J lost 10 bases, and 16 bases stayed unmatched. The CDR3 nucleotides read TGTGCCAGCAGTTTACTGCTAAGCGGGAGCGGGGCGGGGGAGCAGTTCTTC. Its protein is CASSLLLSGSGAGEQFF.

In its sample, this clonotype was seen many times. This chain joins TRBV9 and TRBJ2-3; TRBD1 matches 8 bases. The germline CDR1 and CDR2 sequences are SGDLS and YYNGEE. Trimming removed 3 bases from V and 4 bases from J; junction bases left unmatched: 10. This CDR3 contains 16 residues. CDR3 DNA: TGTGCCAGCAGCGCGACAACGGACAGGGCGGCAGATACGCAGTATTTT. It translates to CASSATTDRAADTQYF.

Ten or more counts support this clonotype. V usage is TRBV12-3 or TRBV12-4 and J usage is TRBJ1-2; D may be TRBD1 (5 bases). This CDR3 region has 16 residues. Between the trimmed V and J ends, which lost 7 bases and 4 bases, there was a span of 22 bases. The chain's CDR3 is CASNQGGGTVSYGYTF. The CDR3 DNA sequence: TGTGCCAGCAACCAGGGAGGAGGGACCGTTAGCTATGGCTACACCTTC.

This chain uses TRBV7-6 with TRBJ2-5, with TRBD2 identical over 7 bases. The CDR3 runs 13 residues. Germline assignment: CDR1 SGHVS and CDR2 FNYEAQ. J lost 7 bases, V lost 5 bases, and 7 bases had no gene match. CDR3 DNA sequence: TGTGCCAGCAGCCAAGAAGGGGAGGGGACCCAGTACTTC. It codes for CASSQEGEGTQYF. Filled out from reference TRBV7-6 and TRBJ2-5, the complete variable domain reads GAGVSQSPRYKVTKRGQDVALRCDPISGHVSLYWYRQALGQGPEFLTYFNYEAQQDKSGLPNDRFSAERPEGSISTLTIQRTEQRDSAMYRCASSQEGEGTQYFGPGTRLLVL.

The table lists this clonotype with many counts. The rearrangement uses TRBV20-1 and TRBJ2-1; 12 bases map to TRBD2. CDR3 length: 15 amino acids. CDR1 is DFQATT, CDR2 SNEGSKA, per germline (reference sequence). V gave up 5 bases and J gave up 1 base; unmatched junction bases: 3. In DNA form, the CDR3 reads TGCAGTGCTTGGGGACTAGCGGGTTCCTACAATGAGCAGTTCTTC. It codes for CSAWGLAGSYNEQFF.

This clonotype was recorded a few times. The chain carries TRBV7-6 and TRBJ2-1, with D hard to call. The V end was cut by 4 bases, the J end by 10 bases, with 14 bases between. This CDR3 spans 13 amino acids. Per germline, CDR1 SGHVS and CDR2 FNYEAQ. The CDR3 region is CASSSPAVGEQFF. The CDR3 DNA reads as TGTGCCAGCAGCTCCCCGGCGGTTGGCGAGCAGTTCTTC.

This clonotype was detected ten times or more. The chain recombines TRBV28 with TRBJ1-5; unclear D gene. The CDR3 runs to 16 residues. The germline CDR1 and CDR2 sequences are MDHEN and SYDVKM. V was shortened by 5 bases and J by 1 base, with 15 bases between the two germline ends. The CDR3 is CASSPPGLGSNQPQHF. The CDR3 DNA reads as TGTGCCAGCAGTCCGCCGGGCCTGGGAAGCAATCAGCCCCAGCATTTT.

This clonotype was found many times. The genes are TRBV12-3 or TRBV12-4 and TRBJ1-3; no clear D gene. There are 14 residues in the CDR3. The V and J ends lost 6 bases and 0 bases respectively, with 9 bases between them. CDR3: CASSRGFSGNTIYF. Here the CDR3 DNA reads TGTGCCAGCAGCCGGGGTTTCTCTGGAAACACCATATATTTT.

CDR3 amino acids: CASSPGEGAYNEQFF. The DNA of the CDR3 is TGTGCCAGTAGTCCCGGGGAGGGAGCCTACAATGAGCAGTTCTTC. The V gene is TRBV19, the J gene TRBJ2-1, with TRBD2 matching 7 bases. The J segment lost 2 bases and the V segment lost 5 bases, leaving 6 bases of the junction unmatched. Germline V lookup: CDR1 LNHDA, CDR2 SQIVND (reference sequence). There are 15 residues in the CDR3.

This clonotype has a count of ten or more. The chain is built from TRBV6-2 or TRBV6-3 and TRBJ2-1; TRBD2 matches 11 bases. J gave up 4 bases and V 8 bases, and 7 bases lay outside the gene matches. Per the germline V gene, CDR1 is MNHEY and CDR2 is SVGEGT. CDR3 size: 15 residues. CDR3 nucleotide sequence: TGTGCCAGCGGGGTAGCGGGAGGGCCGTACAATGAGCAGTTCTTC. It translates to CASGVAGGPYNEQFF.

The gene calls are TRBV7-2 and TRBJ2-2; D remains ambiguous. The CDR3 contains 15 residues. Per germline, CDR1 SGHTA and CDR2 FQGNSA. Trimming cost V 1 base and J 0 bases, with 6 bases left between them. CDR3 protein: CASSLVESNTGELFF. The CDR3 region has the DNA TGTGCCAGCAGCTTAGTAGAATCGAACACCGGGGAGCTGTTTTTT.

This chain uses TRBV5-5 with TRBJ1-4; possibly TRBD1 for D (5 bases). Germline CDR1 is SGHKS and CDR2 is YYEKEE (reference sequence). With 4 bases removed from V and 3 bases from J, the gap between germline ends came to 16 bases. The CDR3 length is 16 residues. The CDR3 DNA reads as TGTGCCAGCAGCCTGGGACCTGGATTATCTAATGAAAAACTGTTTTTT. Translated: CASSLGPGLSNEKLFF.

Many counts were recorded for this clonotype. The CDR3 sequence: CSARDGGLNTEAFF. In nucleotides, the CDR3 is TGCAGTGCTAGAGACGGGGGGCTGAACACTGAAGCTTTCTTT. The gene calls are TRBV20-1 and TRBJ1-1; possibly TRBD1 for D (6 bases). CDR1 is DFQATT, CDR2 SNEGSKA, per germline (reference sequence). Trimming shortened V by 0 bases and J by 0 bases, and 8 bases separated the two germline ends. The CDR3 covers 14 residues.

This clonotype was seen at least ten times. The gene calls are TRBV5-6 and TRBJ2-6, with 8 bases lining up with TRBD1. Germline V gene sequence: CDR1 SGHDT, CDR2 YYEEEE. The trim removed 5 bases at V and 4 bases at J, leaving 8 bases unmatched. The CDR3 is 16 amino acids. CDR3 DNA sequence: TGTGCCAGCAGACTTAGGACAGGGTCCGGGGCCAACGTCCTGACTTTC. This translates into CASRLRTGSGANVLTF.

This clonotype was observed at least ten times. The V gene is TRBV5-1, the J gene TRBJ2-1; no definite D call. Trimming removed 0 bases from V and 0 bases from J, with 13 bases in between. The germline gives CDR1 SGHRS, CDR2 YFSETQ. This CDR3 has 17 amino acids. This CDR3 reads CASSLDVASSSYNEQFF. CDR3 nucleotide sequence: TGCGCCAGCAGCTTGGATGTAGCCAGCTCCTCCTACAATGAGCAGTTCTTC.

This clonotype was counted only a few times. J is TRBJ2-1 and V is TRBV3-1; D is unclear. The CDR3 length is 14 residues. Between the trimmed V and J ends, which lost 0 bases and 4 bases, there was a span of 7 bases. The germline gives CDR1 LGHDT, CDR2 YNNKEL (reference sequence). Here the CDR3 DNA reads TGTGCCAGCAGCCAAGATATGAGGTACAATGAGCAGTTCTTC. This sequence encodes CASSQDMRYNEQFF.

This clonotype has ten or more counts. The rearrangement joins TRBV20-1 to TRBJ1-1; D remains unclear. Trimming cost V 5 bases and J 1 base, with 11 bases left between them. CDR1 is DFQATT, CDR2 SNEGSKA, per germline (reference sequence). The CDR3 runs to 13 residues. CDR3 DNA: TGCAGTGCTCCCAAGACTGGGAACACTGAAGCTTTCTTT. Protein product: CSAPKTGNTEAFF.

This clonotype was seen at least ten times. The CDR3 sequence: CASRGGDSNSNQPQHF. CDR3 nucleotide sequence: TGTGCCAGCCGCGGAGGGGACTCTAATAGCAATCAGCCCCAGCATTTT. The rearrangement joins TRBV27 to TRBJ1-5; D may be TRBD1 (5 bases). Germline values: CDR1 MNHEY, CDR2 SMNVEV (reference sequence). The CDR3 totals 16 residues. V shed 8 bases and J shed 0 bases, with 17 bases lying between them.